This T cell receptor (beta chain) was found in a study of type 1 regulatory T cells. Across the study: This in vitro CD4 product, T-allo10, is enriched for Tr1 cells and alloantigen-specific.

Concerning this clonotype: No antigen is known for it.

In germline, CDR1 is SNHLY, CDR2 FYNNEI. The CDR3 is made up of 21 amino acids. V was cut by 0 bases and J by 4 bases, with 30 bases left in between. TCRdb called the reads again in MiXCR, with one record for every CDR3 protein. The table lists more than 60,000 distinct CDR3 sequences, 45% to 50% of them singletons. The sample taken for sequencing was cultured non-Tr1 T cells, either the whole culture or a sorted T cell fraction (not recorded which). The clonotype originates from a human donor in good health. This rearrangement joins TRBV2 to TRBJ1-2, with a weak D call TRBD1 (6 bases). In DNA form, the CDR3 reads TGTGCCAGCAGTGAAGCAGTTTGGGGCCGGACAGTCAAGCGGGGGGTCTATGGCTACACCTTC. Its translation is CASSEAVWGRTVKRGVYGYTF.